These 20 T cell receptor beta chains were sequenced from one sample in a study of shared clonotypes between healthy human individuals. Assay used: immunoSEQ multiplex PCR; TCRdb lists only in-frame clones, some missing. The sample lists approximately 2.5 million clones; approximately 92% were seen once. Sequencing was done on a sample of naive CD4+ T cells sorted from blood. As to subset: CD45RA+ positively selected. The source is a man between 18 and 35 years old in good health.

The V gene is TRBV5-5, the J gene TRBJ2-2, with D perhaps TRBD1 or TRBD2 (5 bases each). Trimming pared 0 bases from V and 2 bases from J, leaving 17 bases between. Germline assignment: CDR1 SGHKS and CDR2 YYEKEE (reference sequence). The CDR3 has 18 amino acids. As DNA, the CDR3 is TGTGCCAGCAGCTTGGGGGTCCCGGGACGGGTCAACACCGGGGAGCTGTTTTTT. Translating gives CASSLGVPGRVNTGELFF.

V usage is TRBV6-5 and J usage is TRBJ2-4; D possibly corresponds to TRBD2 (7 bases). There are 13 residues in the CDR3. The germline V gene encodes CDR1 MNHEY and CDR2 SVGAGI. V lost 4 bases and J lost 16, with 20 bases in between. DNA for the CDR3: TGTGCCAGCAGTTTAAACTCGGGGGGCGCACGATACTTC. Its translation is CASSLNSGGARYF.

On this clone: Other DNA sequences in the same sample also yield this CDR3. The rearrangement links TRBV28 to TRBJ1-3; D ambiguous. Germline V gene lookup returns CDR1 MDHEN and CDR2 SYDVKM. V shed 4 bases and J shed 4 bases, with 14 bases lying between them. The CDR3 consists of 15 residues. CDR3 protein: CASSSGGSGGNTIYF. CDR3 nucleotides: TGTGCCAGCAGTTCGGGAGGGTCCGGAGGAAACACCATATATTTT.

The V and J genes are TRBV28 and TRBJ1-5; no clear D. Deletions cut 3 bases from V and 6 bases from J, with 24 bases between. This CDR3 contains 18 residues. Per germline, CDR1 MDHEN and CDR2 SYDVKM. CDR3 residues: CASSFAVATRRGRQPQHF. The CDR3 nucleotides are TGTGCCAGCAGTTTTGCGGTGGCGACGAGGAGAGGTCGTCAGCCCCAGCATTTT.

This clone has more than one count but fewer than ten. The V call is TRBV6-5, the J call TRBJ2-1; D is ambiguous. Deletions cut 5 bases from V and 9 bases from J, with 14 bases between. The V gene's germline CDR1 is MNHEY and CDR2 SVGAGI. The CDR3 runs to 13 residues. Here the CDR3 DNA reads TGTGCCAGCAGTCAAGATCTGTGGGTTGAGCAGTTCTTC. Amino acid sequence: CASSQDLWVEQFF.

The chain has TRBV5-6 and TRBJ2-3; possible D gene TRBD2, 6 bases. CDR3 length: 15 residues. Trimming cost V 4 bases and J 2 bases, with 14 bases left between them. In germline, CDR1 is SGHDT, CDR2 YYEEEE. Written as DNA, the CDR3 is TGTGCCAGCAGCCCCCTCGGCGGGGCCACAGATACGCAGTATTTT. Amino acid sequence: CASSPLGGATDTQYF.

About this clone itself: The same CDR3 also results from other DNA sequences found in this sample. This chain uses TRBV7-2 with TRBJ1-1, with D uncertain. Germline assignment: CDR1 SGHTA and CDR2 FQGNSA. The V and J ends lost 1 base and 0 bases respectively, with 6 bases between them. This CDR3 contains 14 residues. CDR3 protein: CASSLGRMNTEAFF. For the CDR3, the DNA is TGTGCCAGCAGCTTAGGACGGATGAACACTGAAGCTTTCTTT.

The V call is TRBV5-6, the J call TRBJ2-3; TRBD2 matches 7 bases. Losses at the gene ends were 0 bases for V and 3 bases for J; bases not matched to a gene: 7. Germline CDR1 is SGHDT and CDR2 is YYEEEE. This CDR3 region has 16 residues. CDR3 DNA: TGTGCCAGCAGCTTGGTGACTAGCAGGGTTACAGATACGCAGTATTTT. Translation: CASSLVTSRVTDTQYF. Combining the CDR3 with reference TRBV5-6 and TRBJ2-3 gives the whole variable domain DAGVTQSPTHLIKTRGQQVTLRCSPKSGHDTVSWYQQALGQGPQFIFQYYEEEERQRGNFPDRFSGHQFPNYSSELNVNALLLGDSALYLCASSLVTSRVTDTQYFGPGTRLTVL.

The chain recombines TRBV28 with TRBJ2-7; TRBD1 might be the D (6 bases). The CDR3 covers 14 residues. Trimming shortened V by 6 bases and J by 1 base, and 13 bases separated the two germline ends. The germline gives CDR1 MDHEN, CDR2 SYDVKM. As DNA, the CDR3 is TGTGCCAGCAGCCCGGACAGATTATCCTACGAGCAGTACTTC. Translated, it gives CASSPDRLSYEQYF.

This clone came up once. CDR3 sequence: CASSLLPGDNEQFF. The CDR3 DNA follows: TGTGCCAGCAGCTTGCTCCCGGGCGACAATGAGCAGTTCTTC. The chain links TRBV6-1 to TRBJ2-1; D remains unclear. Germline V lookup: CDR1 MNHNS, CDR2 SASEGT. CDR3 length: 14 amino acids. V gave up 6 bases and J gave up 5 bases, with 14 bases separating them.

The chain carries TRBV5-1 and TRBJ2-5, with TRBD1 as a possible D gene (6 bases). Germline V gene lookup returns CDR1 SGHRS and CDR2 YFSETQ. V was trimmed by 0 bases and J by 4 bases, leaving 16 bases between them. This CDR3 comprises 16 residues. In DNA form, the CDR3 reads TGCGCCAGCAGCTTGGGGCCCCCAGGGGCGGGAGAGACCCAGTACTTC. Protein sequence: CASSLGPPGAGETQYF.

V is TRBV14 and J is TRBJ2-2, with no clear D. Trimming shortened V by 1 base and J by 15 bases, and 15 bases separated the two germline ends. The CDR3 runs 13 residues. Germline V gene data show CDR1 as SGHDN and CDR2 as FVKESK. The CDR3 protein is CASSQVKTLSLFF. CDR3 sequence (DNA): TGTGCCAGCAGCCAAGTGAAGACCCTTTCTTTGTTTTTT.

This clone was seen only once. The DNA of the CDR3 is TGTGCCAGTAGTATAGGACGTTTCCAAGAGACCCAGTACTTC. Amino acids: CASSIGRFQETQYF. The genes are TRBV19 and TRBJ2-5; D ambiguous. The V gene's germline CDR1 is LNHDA and CDR2 SQIVND (reference sequence). Trimming removed 1 base from V and 1 base from J, with 7 bases in between. The CDR3 runs to 14 residues.

The V and J genes are TRBV11-1 and TRBJ2-2; 7 bases line up with TRBD2. CDR3 size: 14 residues. Germline V lookup: CDR1 SGHAT, CDR2 FQDESV (reference sequence). V was pared by 4 bases and J by 4 bases, with 3 bases of the junction left unmatched. The CDR3 loop is CASSWDYPTGELFF. DNA of the CDR3: TGTGCCAGCAGCTGGGACTACCCCACCGGGGAGCTGTTTTTT. Full variable domain (rest looked up from reference TRBV11-1 and TRBJ2-2): EAEVAQSPRYKITEKSQAVAFWCDPISGHATLYWYRQILGQGPELLVQFQDESVVDDSQLPKDRFSAERLKGVDSTLKIQPAELGDSAMYLCASSWDYPTGELFFGEGSRLTVL.

The V and J genes are TRBV2 and TRBJ1-4; 9 bases are a match to TRBD1. Germline V gives CDR1 SNHLY, CDR2 FYNNEI. The junction had 6 bases not matched to a gene; V was cut back by 6 bases and J by 7 bases. The CDR3 loop spans 14 amino acids. The CDR3 loop is CASRVDRGLEKLFF. The CDR3, as DNA: TGTGCCAGCAGGGTGGACAGGGGTCTTGAAAAACTGTTTTTT.

The genes are TRBV11-2 and TRBJ1-1; 9 bases align to TRBD1. The V gene end was trimmed by 1 base and the J gene end by 1 base; junction bases not matched to a gene: 4. The CDR3 is 16 residues long. Germline V lookup: CDR1 SGHAT, CDR2 FQNNGV. CDR3 region: CASSLVGDRENTEAFF. In nucleotides, the CDR3 is TGTGCCAGCAGCTTAGTCGGGGACAGGGAGAACACTGAAGCTTTCTTT.

The chain carries TRBV4-2 and TRBJ2-5, with TRBD2 identical over 14 bases. J gave up 5 bases and V 1 base, and 6 bases lay outside the gene matches. The germline CDR1 and CDR2 sequences are LGHNA and YNFKEQ. The length of the CDR3 is 17 residues. For the CDR3, the DNA is TGTGCCAGCAGCCAAGGACTAGCGGGGGGGCCGGGTGAGACCCAGTACTTC. Translation: CASSQGLAGGPGETQYF.

The chain joins TRBV30 to TRBJ1-1, with D tentatively TRBD1 (5 bases). Germline values: CDR1 GTSNPN, CDR2 SVGIG (reference sequence). CDR3 length equals 12 residues. The ends were cut back, 7 bases at V and 5 bases at J, with 14 bases in the middle. The CDR3 nucleotides are TGTGCCTCAACAGTAGGGGTTACTGAAGCTTTCTTT. Its protein is CASTVGVTEAFF.

The V and J genes are TRBV28 and TRBJ2-5; the match to TRBD1 covers 8 bases. Germline-derived CDR1 and CDR2 are MDHEN and SYDVKM. The CDR3 has 15 amino acids. Unmatched junction bases numbered 8, after V lost 3 bases and J lost 5 bases. As DNA, the CDR3 is TGTGCCAGCAGTTTTCCTGGACAGGGCAGGGAGACCCAGTACTTC. It is translated as CASSFPGQGRETQYF.

With regard to this clone: At the DNA level, this CDR3 is encoded by other sequences in the same sample as well. V is TRBV5-1 and J is TRBJ2-7; 9 nucleotides agree with TRBD1. The CDR3 covers 15 residues. Germline loops: CDR1 SGHRS, CDR2 YFSETQ. Trimming at V came to 0 bases and at J to 5 bases, leaving 6 bases not matched to a gene. The CDR3, as DNA: TGCGCCAGCAGCTTGGTGGGACAGGGTTCCCACGAGCAGTACTTC. Its protein is CASSLVGQGSHEQYF.